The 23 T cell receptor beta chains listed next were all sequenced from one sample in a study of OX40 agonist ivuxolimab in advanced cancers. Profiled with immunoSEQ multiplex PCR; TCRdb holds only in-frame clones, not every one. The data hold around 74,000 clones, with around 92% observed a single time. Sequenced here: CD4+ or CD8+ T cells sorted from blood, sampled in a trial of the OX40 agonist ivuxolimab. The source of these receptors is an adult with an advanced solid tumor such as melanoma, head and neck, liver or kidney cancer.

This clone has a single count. CDR3 nucleotide sequence: TGTGCCAGCAGCTTAGCGGGGACGTCGTACAATGAGCAGTTCTTC. Protein: CASSLAGTSYNEQFF. This sequence joins TRBV7-2 and TRBJ2-1; possibly TRBD1 or TRBD2 for D (5 bases each). Germline loops: CDR1 SGHTA, CDR2 FQGNSA. V was cut by 0 bases and J by 4 bases, with 10 bases left in between. The CDR3 has 15 residues.

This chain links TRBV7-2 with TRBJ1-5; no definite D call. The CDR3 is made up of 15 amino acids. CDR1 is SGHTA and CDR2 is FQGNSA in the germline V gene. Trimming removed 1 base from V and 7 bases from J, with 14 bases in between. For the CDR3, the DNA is TGTGCCAGCAGCTTAGAGGAAGGGTCGGGGCAGCCCCAGCATTTT. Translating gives CASSLEEGSGQPQHF.

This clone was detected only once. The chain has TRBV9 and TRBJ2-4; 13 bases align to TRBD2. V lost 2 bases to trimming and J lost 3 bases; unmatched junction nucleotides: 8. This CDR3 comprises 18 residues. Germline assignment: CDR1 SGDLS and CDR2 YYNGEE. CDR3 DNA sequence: TGTGCCAGCAGCGTTGGACTAGCGGGAGACGTGGGCAAAAACATTCAGTACTTC. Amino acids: CASSVGLAGDVGKNIQYF.

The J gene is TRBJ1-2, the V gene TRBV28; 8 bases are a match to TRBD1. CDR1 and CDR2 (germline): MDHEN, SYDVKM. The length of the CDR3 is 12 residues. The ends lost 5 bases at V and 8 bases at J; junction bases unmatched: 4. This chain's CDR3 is CASSEGQVGYTF. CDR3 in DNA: TGTGCCAGCAGTGAGGGACAGGTCGGCTACACCTTC.

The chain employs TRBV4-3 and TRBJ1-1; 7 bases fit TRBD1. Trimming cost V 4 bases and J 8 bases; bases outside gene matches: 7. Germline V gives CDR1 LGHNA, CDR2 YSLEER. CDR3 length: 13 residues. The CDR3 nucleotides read TGCGCCAGCAGCCCTCAACGGGACAGAGAAGCTTTCTTT. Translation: CASSPQRDREAFF.

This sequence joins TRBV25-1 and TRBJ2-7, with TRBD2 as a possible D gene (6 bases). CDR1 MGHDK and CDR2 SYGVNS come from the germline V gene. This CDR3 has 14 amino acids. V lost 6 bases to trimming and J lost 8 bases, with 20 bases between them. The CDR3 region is CASRGRLDSQKQYF. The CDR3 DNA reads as TGTGCCAGCAGAGGGAGACTAGATTCACAAAAGCAGTACTTC.

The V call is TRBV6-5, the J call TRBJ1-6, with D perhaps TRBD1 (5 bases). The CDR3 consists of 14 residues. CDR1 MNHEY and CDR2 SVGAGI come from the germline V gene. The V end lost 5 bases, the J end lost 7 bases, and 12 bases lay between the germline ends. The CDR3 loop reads CASSPDRSNSPLHF. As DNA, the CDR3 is TGTGCCAGCAGTCCTGACAGATCGAATTCACCCCTCCACTTT.

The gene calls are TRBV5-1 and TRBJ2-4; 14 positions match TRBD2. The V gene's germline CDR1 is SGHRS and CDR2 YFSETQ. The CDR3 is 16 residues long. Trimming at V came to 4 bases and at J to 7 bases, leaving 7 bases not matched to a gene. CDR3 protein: CASSARLAGGMNIQYF. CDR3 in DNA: TGCGCCAGCAGCGCCAGACTAGCGGGAGGGATGAACATTCAGTACTTC.

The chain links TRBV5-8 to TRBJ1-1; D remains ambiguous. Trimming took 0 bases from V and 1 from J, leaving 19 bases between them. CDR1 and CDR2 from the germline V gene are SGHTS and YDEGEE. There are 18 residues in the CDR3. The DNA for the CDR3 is TGTGCCAGCAGCTTGGGTCGGGCGCAGGTTGGTGGGAACACTGAAGCTTTCTTT. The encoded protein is CASSLGRAQVGGNTEAFF. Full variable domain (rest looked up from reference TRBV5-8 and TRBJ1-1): EAGVTQSPTHLIKTRGQQATLRCSPISGHTSVYWYQQALGLGLQFLLWYDEGEERNRGNFPPRFSGRQFPNYSSELNVNALELEDSALYLCASSLGRAQVGGNTEAFFGQGTRLTVV.

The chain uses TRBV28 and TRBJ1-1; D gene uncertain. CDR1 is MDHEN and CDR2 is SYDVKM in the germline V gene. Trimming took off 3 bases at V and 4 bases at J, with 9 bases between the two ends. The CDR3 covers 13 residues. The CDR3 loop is CASSFSRPTEAFF. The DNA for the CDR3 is TGTGCCAGCAGTTTCTCTCGTCCCACTGAAGCTTTCTTT. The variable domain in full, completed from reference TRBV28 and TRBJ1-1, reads DVKVTQSSRYLVKRTGEKVFLECVQDMDHENMFWYRQDPGLGLRLIYFSYDVKMKEKGDIPEGYSVSREKKERFSLILESASTNQTSMYLCASSFSRPTEAFFGQGTRLTVV.

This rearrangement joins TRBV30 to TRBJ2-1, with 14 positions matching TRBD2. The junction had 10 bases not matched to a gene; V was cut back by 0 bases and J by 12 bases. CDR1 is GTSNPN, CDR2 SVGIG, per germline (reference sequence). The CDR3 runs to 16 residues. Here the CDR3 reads CAWSVSRTSGRMRQFF. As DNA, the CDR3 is TGTGCCTGGAGTGTGAGTAGGACTAGCGGGAGGATGCGGCAGTTCTTC.

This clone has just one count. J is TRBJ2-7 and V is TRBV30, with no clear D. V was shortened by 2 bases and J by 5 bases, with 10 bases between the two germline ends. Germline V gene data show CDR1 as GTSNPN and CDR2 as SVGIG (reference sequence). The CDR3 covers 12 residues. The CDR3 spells CAWSLGSDEQYF. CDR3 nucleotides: TGTGCCTGGAGTTTAGGATCGGACGAGCAGTACTTC.

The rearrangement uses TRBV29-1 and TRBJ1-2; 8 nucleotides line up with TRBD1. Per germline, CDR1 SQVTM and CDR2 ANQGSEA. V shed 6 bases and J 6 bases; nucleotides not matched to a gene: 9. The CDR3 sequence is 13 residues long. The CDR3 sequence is CSVRQGSGDGYTF. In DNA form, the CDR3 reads TGCAGCGTGCGACAGGGGTCGGGAGATGGCTACACCTTC.

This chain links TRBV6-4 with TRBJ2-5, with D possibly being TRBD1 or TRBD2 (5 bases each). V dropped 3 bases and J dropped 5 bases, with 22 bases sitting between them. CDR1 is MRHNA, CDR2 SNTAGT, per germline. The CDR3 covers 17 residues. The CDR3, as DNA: TGTGCCAGCAGTGAGGATCGGGGAACGGACACATTCGAGACCCAGTACTTC. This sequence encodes CASSEDRGTDTFETQYF.

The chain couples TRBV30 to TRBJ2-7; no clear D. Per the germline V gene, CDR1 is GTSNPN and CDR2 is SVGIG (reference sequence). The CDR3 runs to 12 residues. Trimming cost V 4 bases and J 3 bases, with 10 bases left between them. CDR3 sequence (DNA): TGTGCCTGGAAAAGGTACGGCTACGAGCAGTACTTC. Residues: CAWKRYGYEQYF.

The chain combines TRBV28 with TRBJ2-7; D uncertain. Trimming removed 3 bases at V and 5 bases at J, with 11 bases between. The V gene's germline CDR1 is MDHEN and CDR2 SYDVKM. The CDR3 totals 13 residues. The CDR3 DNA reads TGTGCCAGCAGTTTCCCTCCGATGAACGAGCAGTACTTC. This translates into CASSFPPMNEQYF.

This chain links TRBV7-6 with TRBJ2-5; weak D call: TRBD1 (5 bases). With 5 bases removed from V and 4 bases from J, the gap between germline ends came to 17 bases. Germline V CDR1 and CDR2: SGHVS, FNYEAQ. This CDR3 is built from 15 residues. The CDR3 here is CASSPTGPPGETQYF. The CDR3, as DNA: TGTGCCAGCAGCCCAACAGGCCCGCCCGGAGAGACCCAGTACTTC.

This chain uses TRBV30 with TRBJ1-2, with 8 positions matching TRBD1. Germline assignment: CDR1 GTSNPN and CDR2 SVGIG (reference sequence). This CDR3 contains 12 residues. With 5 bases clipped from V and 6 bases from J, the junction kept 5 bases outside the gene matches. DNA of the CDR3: TGTGCCTGGGGGACAGGAGTGGATGGCTACACCTTC. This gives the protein CAWGTGVDGYTF. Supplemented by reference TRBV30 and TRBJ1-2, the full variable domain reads SQTIHQWPATLVQPVGSPLSLECTVEGTSNPNLYWYRQAAGRGLQLLFYSVGIGQISSEVPQNLSASRPQDRQFILSSKKLLLSDSGFYLCAWGTGVDGYTFGSGTRLTVV.

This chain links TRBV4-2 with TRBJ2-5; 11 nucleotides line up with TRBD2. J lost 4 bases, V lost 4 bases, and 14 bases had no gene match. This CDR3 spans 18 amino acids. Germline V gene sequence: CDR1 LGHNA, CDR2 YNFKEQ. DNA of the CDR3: TGTGCCAGCAGCCCCTCTGGACTAGCGGGTCCTGGGGGAGAGACCCAGTACTTC. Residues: CASSPSGLAGPGGETQYF.

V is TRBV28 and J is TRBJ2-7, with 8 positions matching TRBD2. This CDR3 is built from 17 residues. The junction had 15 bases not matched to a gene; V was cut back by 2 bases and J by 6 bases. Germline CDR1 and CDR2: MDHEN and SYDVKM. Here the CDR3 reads CASSLKSSGFLSCEQYF. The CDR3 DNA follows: TGTGCCAGCAGTTTAAAATCTAGCGGGTTCTTGTCGTGCGAGCAGTACTTC.

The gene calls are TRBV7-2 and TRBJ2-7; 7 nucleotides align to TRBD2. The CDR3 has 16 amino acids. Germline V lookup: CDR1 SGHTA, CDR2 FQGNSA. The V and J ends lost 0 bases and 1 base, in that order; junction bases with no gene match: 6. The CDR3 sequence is CASSLASSGGSYEQYF. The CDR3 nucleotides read TGTGCCAGCAGCTTAGCCTCTAGCGGAGGATCCTACGAGCAGTACTTC.

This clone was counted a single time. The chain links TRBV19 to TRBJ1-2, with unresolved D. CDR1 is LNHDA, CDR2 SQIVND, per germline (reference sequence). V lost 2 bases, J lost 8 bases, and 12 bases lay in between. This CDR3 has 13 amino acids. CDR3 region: CASSIPPERGYTF. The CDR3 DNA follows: TGTGCCAGTAGTATACCCCCAGAGAGGGGCTACACCTTC.

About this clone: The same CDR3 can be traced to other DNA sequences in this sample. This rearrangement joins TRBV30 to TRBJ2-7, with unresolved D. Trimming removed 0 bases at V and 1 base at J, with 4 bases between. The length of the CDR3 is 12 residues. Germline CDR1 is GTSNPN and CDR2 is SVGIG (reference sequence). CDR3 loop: CAWSVGSYEQYF. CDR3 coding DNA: TGTGCCTGGAGTGTAGGGTCCTACGAGCAGTACTTC.